These 5 T cell receptor beta chains originate from one sample sequenced in a study of T cells in Graves' hyperthyroidism and ophthalmopathy. Amplified regions were TCR beta CDR3 sequences from RNA transcripts. HTBI primers drove first-round RT-PCR of the TCR CDR3. TCRdb reprocessed the multiplex PCR reads with MiXCR, giving one entry per CDR3 protein. The data contain approximately 600,000 distinct CDR3 sequences, over 12% of them seen just once; the ten biggest clones take up around 4%. The sequenced sample was blood. The receptor set was obtained from a woman in her forties with Graves' ophthalmopathy.

This clonotype was picked up many times. CDR3 nucleotides: TGTGCCAGTAAGGGACAGGGGACAGAGACCCAGTACTTC. This sequence encodes CASKGQGTETQYF. The rearrangement joins TRBV19 to TRBJ2-5; 10 bases line up with TRBD1. The trim removed 7 bases at V and 4 bases at J, leaving 3 bases unmatched. CDR3 length: 13 amino acids. Germline lookup yields CDR1 LNHDA and CDR2 SQIVND (reference sequence). Supplemented by reference TRBV19 and TRBJ2-5, the full variable domain reads DGGITQSPKYLFRKEGQNVTLSCEQNLNHDAMYWYRQDPGQGLRLIYYSQIVNDFQKGDIAEGYSVSREKKESFPLTVTSAQKNPTAFYLCASKGQGTETQYFGPGTRLLVL.

The V call is TRBV28, the J call TRBJ2-2; D gene unclear. Trimming took off 6 bases at V and 5 bases at J, with 10 bases between the two ends. Germline V CDR1 and CDR2: MDHEN, SYDVKM. This CDR3 comprises 13 residues. In nucleotides, the CDR3 is TGTGCCAGCAGCGTCCCTTGGACCGGGGAGCTGTTTTTT. This sequence encodes CASSVPWTGELFF. The full variable domain, in which reference TRBV28 and TRBJ2-2 provide the parts outside the CDR3, is DVKVTQSSRYLVKRTGEKVFLECVQDMDHENMFWYRQDPGLGLRLIYFSYDVKMKEKGDIPEGYSVSREKKERFSLILESASTNQTSMYLCASSVPWTGELFFGEGSRLTVL.

This clonotype was seen many times. The V call is TRBV20-1, the J call TRBJ1-5, with TRBD1 matching 7 bases. The CDR3 is made up of 14 amino acids. Germline V gene lookup returns CDR1 DFQATT and CDR2 SNEGSKA (reference sequence). The V and J ends lost 5 bases and 3 bases, in that order; junction bases with no gene match: 7. This CDR3 is CSALPGTVNQPQHF. CDR3 nucleotide sequence: TGCAGTGCTTTGCCCGGGACAGTCAATCAGCCCCAGCATTTT.

This clonotype has at least ten counts. The chain links TRBV12-3 or TRBV12-4 to TRBJ2-7, with D perhaps given as TRBD1 or TRBD2 (5 bases each). V was clipped by 3 bases and J by 2 bases, with 14 bases between them. The CDR3 extends over 15 amino acids. DNA of the CDR3: TGTGCCAGCAGTTTTGGGCAGGGACGGACCTACGAGCAGTACTTC. Protein product: CASSFGQGRTYEQYF.

The rearrangement joins TRBV29-1 to TRBJ1-1, with no clear D. Trimming stripped 7 bases from V and 0 bases from J, with 15 bases between. Germline V gives CDR1 SQVTM, CDR2 ANQGSEA. The CDR3 sequence is 14 residues long. CDR3 nucleotides: TGCAGCGCCCAAGAGCCCACCATGAACACTGAAGCTTTCTTT. Its protein product is CSAQEPTMNTEAFF.